This TCR beta chain was recorded in a study of sequential checkpoint blockade in melanoma. Study details: Randomization was 1:1 between first-line nivolumab→ipilimumab and ipilimumab→nivolumab. Maintenance nivolumab came after either treatment sequence.

The table came from immunoSEQ multiplex PCR; TCRdb's copy has only in-frame clones and leaves some out. The data show roughly 6,900 clones, over 45% seen once. V dropped 2 bases and J dropped 0; count of bases not matched to a gene: 4. Germline CDR1 LGHNA, CDR2 YSLEER. This CDR3 comprises 16 residues. Treatment here: randomized to nivolumab then ipilimumab (arm A) or the reverse (arm B). None of the patients previously received DNA-damaging chemotherapy. From thawed PBMCs, live CD3+CD8+ cells negative for CD19 and CD56 were sorted. Sequenced material: CD8+ T cells sorted from blood (inferred from file names), taken from a patient given nivolumab and ipilimumab in sequence. The rearrangement uses TRBV4-3 and TRBJ2-1; the match to TRBD1 covers 7 bases. This sequence originates from a human donor with melanoma. This chain's CDR3 is CASSQRGLSSYNEQFF. The CDR3, as DNA: TGCGCCAGCAGCCAAAGGGGGCTTTCCTCCTACAATGAGCAGTTCTTC.